This TCR beta chain was found in a study of technical replicates of blood from a few donors. The protocol was immunoSEQ multiplex PCR, while the TCRdb copy is restricted to in-frame clones and leaves out a portion. This table has approximately 73,000 clones, approximately 93% appearing once. Per germline, CDR1 SGHNT and CDR2 YENEEA. J lost 5 bases, V lost 3 bases, and 9 bases had no gene match. CDR3 length: 15 amino acids. Sequenced sample: T cells isolated from PBMCs. The TCR sequence derives from a human donor in good health. The chain uses TRBV11-3 and TRBJ2-7; TRBD1 agrees at 8 bases. In nucleotides, the CDR3 is TGTGCCAGCAGCTTTACGACAGGGGACGGGGACGAGCAGTACTTC. Protein sequence: CASSFTTGDGDEQYF.